This T cell receptor (beta chain) was found in a study of CD8+ T cells in alopecia areata (dated by TCRdb to the late 2010s). Looking at the study overall: Female C3H/HeJ recipients, roughly 6-10 weeks old, were grafted with skin from C3H/HeJ donors with spontaneous alopecia (roughly 6-12 months old). The study used high-throughput TCRbeta sequencing to examine T cell clonal expansion in alopecia areata, in both the C3H/HeJ mouse model and human patients. On the human side, TCRbeta sequencing was run on scalp tissue and on sorted CD4+ and CD8+ peripheral blood T cells from healthy controls and from alopecia areata patients with either patchy or totalis/universalis disease. Clonality in the scalp was compared among normal scalp (n=4), patchy alopecia areata scalp (n=8), and alopecia totalis/universalis scalp (n=8). RNA was extracted with the PAXgene miRNA kit for fixed scalp, the miRNeasy kit for PBMCs, and the RNeasy kit for mouse skin. TCRbeta CDR3 regions were amplified by immunoSEQ multiplex PCR with 35 Vbeta forward and 13 Jbeta reverse primers. Paper-wide results and their limitations: Shared TCR sequences between patients were less evident than in mice, which may be partly attributable to HLA diversity in the patient population. Compared with normal scalp, lesional scalp had higher clonality and more expanded CD8+ clones, particularly in alopecia totalis/universalis, a pattern that suggests antigenic drive. Unlike mouse skin, which is dominated by gammadelta T cells, normal human skin has resident alphabeta T cells that are also sequenced, and this complicates analysis of the scalp TCR repertoire.

The library was produced with the immunoSEQ multiplex PCR assay. RNA was extracted from all samples and reverse transcribed into cDNA, which served as template for TCR sequencing. SuperScript III was used for first-strand cDNA synthesis, primed with a 2:1 mix of oligo-dT and random hexamers. A synthetic immune receptor repertoire was used to gauge amplification bias, and whatever bias remained was removed computationally. Sequencing of the libraries was done on Illumina HiSeq with 60 bp reads that cover the CDR3, reading from J toward V. Concerning the study's data processing: After raw reads were preprocessed to remove errors, the CDR3 was defined following IMGT conventions as running from the conserved cysteine to phenylalanine. Clonality was computed by normalizing Shannon entropy by log2 of the number of productive unique TCRs and subtracting the result from 1. Whether scalp clones were CD4 or CD8 was inferred by matching scalp TCRbeta sequences against CD4 and CD8 repertoires sorted from blood. Drawn from immuneACCESS, this table holds only the in-frame rearrangements with V and J called that TCRdb kept. Clones are partly lost; checked studies trace under half to an unresolved V gene and leave the rest unexplained. The V and J calls and clone size are taken from that table; D and trimming were inferred from the DNA. The sample comprises over 100,000 clones, and every one was counted more than once. Around 20% of the sample goes to the ten largest clones.

This clone was seen only a few times. Its specific antigen is unknown. Because this receptor comes from a mouse, its gene names and germline sequences follow the mouse reference. The observed sequence ends 4 residues before the CDR3 terminus, with the missing tail filled in from the germline J gene. The CDR3, cysteine through phenylalanine, is 15 amino acids long. The 33 bases shown cover part of the CDR3, and their frame starts at base 1. Via the germline V gene, CDR1 is SGHDT and CDR2 FRDEAV. The sequencing input was lesional skin. This chain is built from TRBV14 and TRBJ2-5; 11 central nucleotides agree with TRBD2. The receptor comes from a C3H/HeJ mouse with alopecia areata. This strain has the MHC haplotype H2-k. The CDR3 reads CASSFRDWGQDTQYF. The DNA read from the CDR3 is TGTGCCAGCAGTTTCCGGGACTGGGGGCAGGAC.